Listed below are T cell receptor beta chains from one sample, sequenced in a study of neurological immune-mediated disorders. One entry per CDR3 protein, called by TCRdb with MiXCR from the 5' RACE reads. The data show some 38,000 distinct CDR3 sequences, roughly 4.8% seen once. The sequencing input was CD4+ T cells from blood. Receptors originate from a man younger than 30 in good health. CDR3s include the opening cysteine and the closing phenylalanine or tryptophan. A D gene is named only where the DNA matches it firmly. Size is omitted from some rows. Given values are once, few, many or a class for expanded clones.

cdr3_aa cdr3_nt d_call v_call clone_size j_call
CASSSWSLGNTIYF TGTGCCAGCAGTTCGTGGTCGCTTGGAAACACCATATATTTT NA TRBV6-2/TRBV6-3 many TRBJ1-3
CASSPFGPSTDTQYF TGTGCCAGTAGTCCCTTTGGACCTTCCACAGATACGCAGTATTTT NA TRBV19 many TRBJ2-3
CSGNPTGGTETQYF TGCAGCGGCAACCCGACAGGGGGCACAGAGACCCAGTACTTC TRBD1 TRBV29-1 many TRBJ2-5
CSASLGQGGTIYF TGCAGTGCTAGCCTCGGACAGGGCGGCACCATATATTTT TRBD1 TRBV20-1 many TRBJ1-3
CASSQDGRGQANSPLHF TGTGCCAGCAGCCAAGATGGGCGGGGACAGGCTAATTCACCCCTCCACTTT TRBD1 TRBV4-2 many TRBJ1-6
CASSDRRYGYTF TGTGCCAGCAGCGACAGACGCTATGGCTACACCTTC NA TRBV6-2/TRBV6-3 many TRBJ1-2
CASSSRRQVPFEDGYTF TGTGCCAGCAGTTCCAGACGACAGGTTCCCTTTGAGGATGGCTACACCTTC NA TRBV27 many TRBJ1-2
CSVKLWDQAFF TGCAGCGTTAAACTCTGGGACCAAGCTTTCTTT NA TRBV29-1 many TRBJ1-1
CAISDSLGARQPQHF TGTGCCATCAGTGATTCTCTGGGGGCGCGTCAGCCCCAGCATTTT NA TRBV10-3 many TRBJ1-5
CASSLNPAGEQETQYF TGTGCCAGCAGCTTAAATCCAGCGGGGGAACAAGAGACCCAGTACTTC TRBD2 TRBV7-6 NA TRBJ2-5
CSARTLAGSYNEQFF TGCAGTGCTAGGACCCTAGCGGGGAGCTACAATGAGCAGTTCTTC TRBD2 TRBV20-1 many TRBJ2-1
CASAGASYEQYF TGTGCCAGCGCGGGGGCCTCCTACGAGCAGTACTTC NA TRBV11-3 many TRBJ2-7
CSASVRVTGANVLTF TGCAGTGCTAGCGTCCGGGTCACTGGGGCCAACGTCCTGACTTTC NA TRBV20-1 many TRBJ2-6
CASSLGWRETQYF TGTGCCAGCAGCTTAGGGTGGCGAGAGACCCAGTACTTC NA TRBV7-2 many TRBJ2-5
CASGEKRGVVFTEAFF TGTGCCAGCGGAGAAAAGAGAGGGGTCGTATTCACTGAAGCTTTCTTT NA TRBV6-6 many TRBJ1-1
CASSPGGHGTEAFF TGTGCCAGCAGCCCGGGGGGTCACGGCACTGAAGCTTTCTTT NA TRBV3-1 many TRBJ1-1
CASSFGGTRSRETQYF TGTGCCAGCAGCTTCGGGGGGACTAGATCCAGAGAGACCCAGTACTTC TRBD2 TRBV7-2 many TRBJ2-5
CASSLEQDGYTF TGTGCCAGCAGCTTAGAGCAGGATGGCTACACCTTC NA TRBV7-8 many TRBJ1-2
CASSLGTWNTGELFF TGTGCCAGCAGCTTGGGGACTTGGAACACCGGGGAGCTGTTTTTT NA TRBV11-2 many TRBJ2-2
CSALTSGVADTQYF TGCAGTGCTTTAACTAGCGGGGTGGCAGATACGCAGTATTTT TRBD2 TRBV20-1 NA TRBJ2-3
CASSTGLGGANVLTF TGTGCCAGCAGTACAGGGTTGGGGGGGGCCAACGTCCTGACTTTC NA TRBV6-6 many TRBJ2-6
CSAHRGADEAFF TGCAGTGCTCATAGGGGGGCTGATGAAGCTTTCTTT NA TRBV20-1 many TRBJ1-1
CASSLGDSTGTSTDTQYF TGTGCCAGCAGCTTAGGGGACTCTACAGGGACCTCAACGGATACGCAGTATTTT NA TRBV9 many TRBJ2-3
CAWSFGHESSYEQYF TGTGCCTGGAGTTTCGGGCACGAGAGCTCCTACGAGCAGTACTTC NA TRBV30 many TRBJ2-7
CSASWSNEQFF TGCAGTGCTAGTTGGTCCAATGAGCAGTTCTTC NA TRBV20-1 medium-sized TRBJ2-1
CSARLGSGNTIYF TGCAGTGCTAGATTGGGCTCTGGAAACACCATATATTTT NA TRBV20-1 many TRBJ1-3
CSAVRVDRGLYNEQFF TGCAGTGCTGTACGAGTGGACAGGGGGCTTTACAATGAGCAGTTCTTC TRBD1 TRBV20-1 many TRBJ2-1
CSARLAGRYNEQFF TGCAGTGCTAGACTAGCGGGGCGGTACAATGAGCAGTTCTTC TRBD2 TRBV20-1 many TRBJ2-1
CASSESPASGSTDTQYF TGTGCCAGCAGCGAGAGCCCGGCTAGCGGAAGCACAGATACGCAGTATTTT TRBD2 TRBV9 many TRBJ2-3
CASSGYPAYNEQFF TGTGCCAGCAGCGGCTACCCAGCATACAATGAGCAGTTCTTC NA TRBV9 many TRBJ2-1
CASSVMPGLAGSSYEQYF TGTGCCAGCAGTGTCATGCCGGGACTAGCGGGGAGCTCCTACGAGCAGTACTTC TRBD2 TRBV7-6 many TRBJ2-7
CASSQLTDTQYF TGTGCCAGCAGCCAGCTCACAGATACGCAGTATTTT NA TRBV3-1 many TRBJ2-3
CASTGTGNGYTF TGTGCCAGCACGGGGACAGGGAATGGCTACACCTTC TRBD1 TRBV6-6 many TRBJ1-2
CASRGAGDSSTGELFF TGTGCCAGCAGGGGGGCGGGCGACTCTAGCACCGGGGAGCTGTTTTTT NA TRBV6-6 many TRBJ2-2
CSASDRGSPAF TGCAGTGCCTCCGACCGGGGCTCCCCCGCATTT NA TRBV20-1 many TRBJ1-4
CSAGGTSGGYEQYF TGCAGTGCTGGAGGGACTAGCGGGGGCTACGAGCAGTACTTC TRBD2 TRBV20-1 many TRBJ2-7
CSAGSAAGNQPQHF TGCAGTGCCGGCTCGGCTGCTGGCAATCAGCCCCAGCATTTT NA TRBV20-1 many TRBJ1-5
CASSQGVAGNTEAFF TGTGCCAGCAGCCAGGGGGTGGCGGGGAACACTGAAGCTTTCTTT TRBD1 TRBV9 many TRBJ1-1
CASSYLGAPEAFF TGTGCCAGCAGCTATCTGGGGGCCCCTGAAGCTTTCTTT NA TRBV5-6 NA TRBJ1-1
CASNSRGGYEQYF TGTGCCAGCAACTCACGTGGGGGGTACGAGCAGTACTTC NA TRBV7-2 NA TRBJ2-7
CRGGGEGYTF TGCAGGGGGGGCGGGGAGGGCTACACCTTC NA TRBV20-1 many TRBJ1-2
CASSVGSTGTEAFF TGTGCCAGCAGCGTAGGGAGTACGGGCACTGAAGCTTTCTTT NA TRBV9 many TRBJ1-1
CSAPDSSGGYTF TGCAGTGCACCCGACAGTTCAGGTGGCTACACCTTC NA TRBV20-1 many TRBJ1-2
CASSFRAVGGVTGELFF TGTGCCAGCAGCTTCCGTGCCGTCGGGGGGGTGACCGGGGAGCTGTTTTTT TRBD2 TRBV7-3 many TRBJ2-2
CASSRLAGSSYEQYF TGTGCCAGCAGCCGACTAGCGGGGAGCTCCTACGAGCAGTACTTC TRBD2 TRBV4-2 medium-sized TRBJ2-7
CSAREQGGQPQHF TGCAGTGCTAGAGAACAGGGCGGGCAGCCCCAGCATTTT NA TRBV20-1 many TRBJ1-5
CASSSGTSGVTDTQYF TGTGCCAGCAGCTCCGGGACTAGCGGGGTCACAGATACGCAGTATTTT TRBD2 TRBV9 many TRBJ2-3
CASSPVPLATGELFF TGCGCCAGCAGCCCTGTGCCCCTAGCGACCGGGGAGCTGTTTTTT NA TRBV5-1 many TRBJ2-2
CASSPTGGGYSNQPQHF TGTGCCAGCTCACCAACAGGGGGGGGTTATAGCAATCAGCCCCAGCATTTT TRBD1 TRBV18 few TRBJ1-5
CASSQRDTGRVQYF TGTGCCAGCAGTCAACGGGACACGGGAAGGGTGCAGTACTTC NA TRBV12-3/TRBV12-4 many TRBJ2-7
CSAERGLAGVVDTQYF TGCAGTGCAGAGCGCGGACTAGCGGGGGTAGTAGATACGCAGTATTTT TRBD2 TRBV20-1 many TRBJ2-3
CSARPYVSNTEAFF TGCAGTGCTAGACCTTACGTATCGAACACTGAAGCTTTCTTT NA TRBV20-1 many TRBJ1-1
CASSLTVSSREKLFF TGCGCCAGCAGCTTGACGGTTAGCAGTAGGGAAAAACTGTTTTTT NA TRBV5-1 many TRBJ1-4
CASSFGPPNEKLFF TGTGCCAGCAGCTTTGGCCCACCTAATGAAAAACTGTTTTTT NA TRBV7-9 many TRBJ1-4
CASDRGGSVKETQYF TGCGCCAGCGACAGAGGGGGGAGCGTTAAAGAGACCCAGTACTTC NA TRBV5-1 many TRBJ2-5